This passage covers 29 T cell receptor beta chains from one sample sequenced in a study of T cells in Graves' hyperthyroidism and ophthalmopathy. Authors of the study amplified TCR beta CDR3 regions from RNA transcripts. In the first-round RT-PCR of the TCR CDR3, the HTBI primer set was used. TCRdb used MiXCR to reprocess the multiplex PCR reads, holding one entry per CDR3 protein. This sample has hundreds of thousands of distinct CDR3 sequences, with approximately 14% found just once. The sequenced sample was blood. The origin of the receptors is a woman aged 18-29 years with Graves' hyperthyroidism.

This clonotype was picked up a small number of times. The chain is built from TRBV3-1 and TRBJ1-2; perhaps TRBD1 as D (5 bases). CDR1 is LGHDT, CDR2 YNNKEL, per germline (reference sequence). V gave up 4 bases and J gave up 9 bases, with 21 bases separating them. The length of the CDR3 is 15 residues. The CDR3 sequence: CASSRDWRQFKSYTF. The DNA for the CDR3 is TGTGCCAGCAGCCGAGATTGGAGACAGTTTAAGAGCTACACCTTC.

The rearrangement uses TRBV20-1 and TRBJ2-2, with 7 bases matching TRBD1. The ends lost 2 bases at V and 7 bases at J; junction bases unmatched: 4. The germline gives CDR1 DFQATT, CDR2 SNEGSKA (reference sequence). The CDR3 runs to 13 residues. The CDR3 DNA follows: TGCAGTGCTAGATTGGCAGGGGGCGGGGAGCTGTTTTTT. Translating it yields CSARLAGGGELFF.

J is TRBJ2-1 and V is TRBV10-3, with 11 bases lining up with TRBD2. V dropped 4 bases and J dropped 15; count of bases not matched to a gene: 11. CDR1 and CDR2 (germline): ENHRY, SYGVKD. The CDR3 consists of 14 residues. As DNA, the CDR3 is TGTGCCATCAGTGCTGAGACTAGCGGGGAGATGCTGTTCTTC. Protein: CAISAETSGEMLFF.

In its sample, this clonotype was seen many times. The chain carries TRBV6-5 and TRBJ2-7; 11 bases map to TRBD2. Germline CDR1 and CDR2: MNHEY and SVGAGI. There are 14 residues in the CDR3. V shed 3 bases, J shed 6 bases, and the junction held 4 bases outside the gene matches. The CDR3 is CASSYLGLAGEQYF. Here the CDR3 DNA reads TGTGCCAGCAGTTATCTCGGACTAGCGGGCGAGCAGTACTTC.

In this sample, this clonotype turned up many times. The chain combines TRBV7-3 with TRBJ1-1; D unclear. This CDR3 has 13 amino acids. Per germline, CDR1 SGHTA and CDR2 FQGTGA. Trimming stripped 4 bases from V and 0 bases from J, with 6 bases between. The CDR3 DNA follows: TGTGCCAGCAGCTCGACACTGAACACTGAAGCTTTCTTT. Translated, it gives CASSSTLNTEAFF.

This clonotype was recorded many times. The CDR3 reads CASNNLSGLAKNIQYF. The CDR3 DNA follows: TGTGCCAGCAACAACCTTTCGGGATTAGCCAAAAACATTCAGTACTTC. The J gene is TRBJ2-4, the V gene TRBV28; D may be TRBD2 (5 bases). The CDR3 is made up of 16 amino acids. Deletions cut 7 bases from V and 0 bases from J, with 16 bases between. Per germline, CDR1 MDHEN and CDR2 SYDVKM.

There are many counts of this clonotype. The J gene is TRBJ2-7, the V gene TRBV2; D may be TRBD1 (5 bases). Germline CDR1 SNHLY, CDR2 FYNNEI. Trimming stripped 7 bases from V and 2 bases from J, with 18 bases between. The length of the CDR3 is 15 residues. CDR3 coding DNA: TGTGCCAGCACCGAAGACAGACTGAATACCTACGAGCAGTACTTC. Translating it yields CASTEDRLNTYEQYF.

The rearrangement uses TRBV25-1 and TRBJ2-1; the match to TRBD1 covers 10 bases. V gave up 2 bases and J gave up 9 bases; unmatched junction bases: 16. The length of the CDR3 is 18 residues. Germline V gene sequence: CDR1 MGHDK, CDR2 SYGVNS. As DNA, the CDR3 is TGTGCCAGCAGTGAAGGGGACAGGGGCCTCTTTGGCGTAGCTGAGCAGTTCTTC. It encodes CASSEGDRGLFGVAEQFF.

This clonotype has more than one count but fewer than ten. The chain uses TRBV10-3 and TRBJ1-2, with 9 bases identical to TRBD1. The CDR3 has 15 residues. J lost 6 bases, V lost 6 bases, and 11 bases had no gene match. Per germline, CDR1 ENHRY and CDR2 SYGVKD. The CDR3 region is CAISPGTGYFNGYTF. The DNA for the CDR3 is TGTGCCATCAGCCCCGGGACAGGGTATTTCAATGGCTACACCTTC.

This clonotype has at least ten counts. The chain combines TRBV5-6 with TRBJ2-1; 7 bases map to TRBD1. This CDR3 has 17 amino acids. The ends lost 0 bases at V and 3 bases at J; junction bases unmatched: 9. Per the germline V gene, CDR1 is SGHDT and CDR2 is YYEEEE. CDR3 amino acids: CASSLDDRETRYNEQFF. CDR3 in DNA: TGTGCCAGCAGCTTGGACGACAGGGAGACTCGCTACAATGAGCAGTTCTTC.

This clonotype appeared many times. The genes are TRBV28 and TRBJ2-5, with D unresolved. The CDR3 runs to 11 residues. Trimming shortened V by 2 bases and J by 9 bases, and 7 bases separated the two germline ends. The germline CDR1 and CDR2 sequences are MDHEN and SYDVKM. CDR3 nucleotides: TGTGCCAGCAGTTTAGGTCTAGCCCAGTACTTC. Encoded protein: CASSLGLAQYF.

This clonotype turned up a few times. One base away lies a much larger clone, so this may be a sequencing read error. The rearrangement joins TRBV11-2 to TRBJ2-1; D is uncertain. This CDR3 is 14 amino acids long. Germline loops: CDR1 SGHAT, CDR2 FQNNGV. CDR3 in DNA: TGTGCCAGCAGCTTATGGCAAGCTTACAATGAGCAGTCCTTC. This translates into CASSLWQAYNEQSF.

This clonotype was seen a few times. The chain is built from TRBV5-1 and TRBJ1-2, with a possible D match to TRBD1 (6 bases). The CDR3 is made up of 17 amino acids. Germline V CDR1 and CDR2: SGHRS, YFSETQ. Trimming took 3 bases from V and 2 from J, leaving 20 bases between them. CDR3 loop: CASSSNPFQGLNYGYTF. The CDR3 bases are TGCGCCAGCAGCTCCAACCCTTTCCAGGGGCTGAACTATGGCTACACCTTC.

At least ten counts were recorded for this clonotype. J is TRBJ2-2 and V is TRBV27; 8 bases are shared with TRBD1. J was trimmed by 4 bases and V by 4 bases; bases with no gene match: 8. Germline-derived CDR1 and CDR2 are MNHEY and SMNVEV (reference sequence). This CDR3 has 16 amino acids. CDR3 residues: CASSSLQGAGTGELFF. Written as DNA, the CDR3 is TGTGCCAGCAGTTCACTCCAGGGGGCTGGCACCGGGGAGCTGTTTTTT.

There are a few counts of this clonotype. The rearrangement links TRBV7-2 to TRBJ2-3; D not resolved. CDR1 is SGHTA and CDR2 is FQGNSA in the germline V gene. The V end lost 2 bases, the J end lost 4 bases, and 7 bases lay between the germline ends. This CDR3 region has 13 residues. CDR3 sequence (DNA): TGTGCCAGCAGCTTACAGGCGGCAGATACGCAGTATTTT. The encoded protein is CASSLQAADTQYF.

This clonotype was detected only a few times. The J gene is TRBJ1-1, the V gene TRBV6-5, with D perhaps matching TRBD1 (6 bases). The V end was cut by 4 bases, the J end by 4 bases, with 13 bases between. Germline V gene data show CDR1 as MNHEY and CDR2 as SVGAGI. The CDR3 runs 14 residues. Here the CDR3 DNA reads TGTGCCAGCAGTTCCAGGGGTTTCGGCACTGAAGCTTTCTTT. It codes for CASSSRGFGTEAFF.

The chain links TRBV11-1 to TRBJ2-3; D is unclear. Between the trimmed V and J ends, which lost 3 bases and 10 bases, there was a span of 17 bases. CDR3 size: 14 residues. Germline values: CDR1 SGHAT, CDR2 FQDESV (reference sequence). CDR3 amino acids: CASSLSELSPSQYF. CDR3 DNA sequence: TGTGCCAGCAGCTTGTCAGAGTTGTCACCTTCGCAGTATTTT.

This clonotype was counted many times. Germline and junction disagree at one end, which may indicate a read error. V usage is TRBV13 and J usage is TRBJ2-3; D remains unclear. There are 13 residues in the CDR3. Germline V CDR1 and CDR2: PRHDT, FYEKMQ (reference sequence). CDR3 residues: CAGSLGPMDTQYF. CDR3 DNA sequence: TGTGCCGGCAGCTTAGGCCCTATGGATACGCAGTATTTT.

At least ten counts were recorded for this clonotype. CDR3 in DNA: TGTGCCAGCACTTATTCGGGGGGAATGAACACTGAAGCTTTCTTT. This codes for CASTYSGGMNTEAFF. The V gene is TRBV27, the J gene TRBJ1-1, with D perhaps TRBD1 (5 bases). The CDR3 has 15 amino acids. Germline CDR1 reads MNHEY; CDR2 reads SMNVEV (reference sequence). Deletions cut 7 bases from V and 0 bases from J, with 15 bases between.

As DNA, the CDR3 is TGCAGTGCTAGTATGCAGGCAGGTGAAAAACTGTTTTTT. It is translated as CSASMQAGEKLFF. The chain couples TRBV20-1 to TRBJ1-4, with D uncertain. Trimming stripped 3 bases from V and 7 bases from J, with 12 bases between. CDR1 DFQATT and CDR2 SNEGSKA come from the germline V gene (reference sequence). This CDR3 region has 13 residues.

This clonotype was counted ten times or more. The V gene is TRBV28, the J gene TRBJ2-5, with a possible D match to TRBD2 (7 bases). Germline loops: CDR1 MDHEN, CDR2 SYDVKM. V was clipped by 6 bases and J by 4 bases, with 12 bases between them. This CDR3 has 13 amino acids. Written as DNA, the CDR3 is TGTGCCAGCAGGAAGGGGGGGAGAGAGACCCAGTACTTC. Its protein is CASRKGGRETQYF.

In its sample, this clonotype was seen many times. The rearrangement links TRBV9 to TRBJ2-1; D gene ambiguous. The V gene's germline CDR1 is SGDLS and CDR2 YYNGEE. The CDR3 loop spans 15 amino acids. Trimming shortened V by 2 bases and J by 5 bases, and 14 bases separated the two germline ends. CDR3 DNA sequence: TGTGCCAGCAGCGTCAACCGTGGCCCCAACAATGAGCAGTTCTTC. It codes for CASSVNRGPNNEQFF.

The table lists this clonotype with a few counts. The rearrangement uses TRBV28 and TRBJ1-6; D not resolved. CDR1 and CDR2 from the germline V gene are MDHEN and SYDVKM. The V end lost 3 bases, the J end lost 6 bases, and 9 bases lay between the germline ends. CDR3 length: 14 residues. CDR3 sequence: CASSLAGGNSPLHF. DNA of the CDR3: TGTGCCAGCAGTTTGGCAGGCGGTAATTCACCCCTCCACTTT. The full variable domain, completed using reference TRBV28 and TRBJ1-6, is DVKVTQSSRYLVKRTGEKVFLECVQDMDHENMFWYRQDPGLGLRLIYFSYDVKMKEKGDIPEGYSVSREKKERFSLILESASTNQTSMYLCASSLAGGNSPLHFGNGTRLTVT.

This clonotype appeared a few times. V usage is TRBV7-2 and J usage is TRBJ1-4; D might be TRBD1 (5 bases). Germline V gives CDR1 SGHTA, CDR2 FQGNSA. Trimming took 5 bases from V and 4 from J, leaving 14 bases between them. This CDR3 is 15 amino acids long. The CDR3 DNA reads TGTGCCAGCAGCCCCCAGGGCGGCTATAATGAAAAACTGTTTTTT. Its protein product is CASSPQGGYNEKLFF.

On this clonotype: This may be a read error: a much more frequent sequence differs by one nucleotide. The chain uses TRBV20-1 and TRBJ2-5; 7 nucleotides line up with TRBD1. With V trimmed by 7 bases and J by 2 bases, 10 bases remained unmatched. The length of the CDR3 is 14 residues. Germline V gives CDR1 DFQATT, CDR2 SNEGSKA (reference sequence). CDR3 in amino acids: CSVIPGQQQETQYF. The CDR3 region has the DNA TGCAGTGTTATACCGGGACAGCAACAAGAGACCCAGTACTTC.

A single count supports this clonotype. The chain has TRBV9 and TRBJ2-7; the match to TRBD1 covers 7 bases. The CDR3 totals 15 residues. V lost 4 bases, J lost 0 bases, and 7 bases stayed unmatched. Germline V gene lookup returns CDR1 SGDLS and CDR2 YYNGEE. CDR3 in amino acids: CASSHRGESSYEQYF. The CDR3 region has the DNA TGTGCCAGCAGCCACAGGGGAGAGAGCTCCTACGAGCAGTACTTC.

The table lists this clonotype with many counts. This rearrangement joins TRBV3-1 to TRBJ2-2; TRBD1 matches at 7 bases. V gave up 1 base and J gave up 3 bases; unmatched junction bases: 5. The CDR3 runs 16 residues. The V gene's germline CDR1 is LGHDT and CDR2 YNNKEL (reference sequence). CDR3 in DNA: TGTGCCAGCAGCCAAGCAATTGGACAGGACACCGGGGAGCTGTTTTTT. This codes for CASSQAIGQDTGELFF.

This clonotype was seen a few times. V usage is TRBV20-1 and J usage is TRBJ2-5; TRBD1 agrees at 8 bases. Per germline, CDR1 DFQATT and CDR2 SNEGSKA (reference sequence). This CDR3 comprises 15 residues. J gave up 7 bases and V 6 bases, and 16 bases lay outside the gene matches. The CDR3 region is CSAPRVQGARGTQYF. CDR3 sequence (DNA): TGCAGTGCCCCAAGGGTGCAGGGGGCGAGAGGGACCCAGTACTTC.

This clonotype was counted many times. The chain is built from TRBV11-2 and TRBJ2-1; 11 positions match TRBD2. J was trimmed by 5 bases and V by 5 bases; bases with no gene match: 8. Germline assignment: CDR1 SGHAT and CDR2 FQNNGV. The CDR3 loop spans 16 amino acids. Here the CDR3 reads CASSGRLAGTNNEQFF. In DNA form, the CDR3 reads TGTGCCAGCAGCGGAAGACTAGCGGGGACCAACAATGAGCAGTTCTTC. The complete variable domain, with remaining parts taken from reference TRBV11-2 and TRBJ2-1, reads EAGVAQSPRYKIIEKRQSVAFWCNPISGHATLYWYQQILGQGPKLLIQFQNNGVVDDSQLPKDRFSAERLKGVDSTLKIQPAKLEDSAVYLCASSGRLAGTNNEQFFGPGTRLTVL.